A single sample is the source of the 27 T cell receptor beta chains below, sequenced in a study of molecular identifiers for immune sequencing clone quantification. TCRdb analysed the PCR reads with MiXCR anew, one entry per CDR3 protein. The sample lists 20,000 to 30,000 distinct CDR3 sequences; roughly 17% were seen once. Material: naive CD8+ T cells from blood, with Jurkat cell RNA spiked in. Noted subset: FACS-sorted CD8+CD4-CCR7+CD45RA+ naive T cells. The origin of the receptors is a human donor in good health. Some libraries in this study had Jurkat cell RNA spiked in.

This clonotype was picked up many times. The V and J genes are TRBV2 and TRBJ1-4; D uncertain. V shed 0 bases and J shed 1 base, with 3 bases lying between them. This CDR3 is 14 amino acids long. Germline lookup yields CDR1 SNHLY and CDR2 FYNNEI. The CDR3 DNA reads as TGTGCCAGCAGTGAAGCTATAACTAATGAAAAACTGTTTTTT. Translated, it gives CASSEAITNEKLFF.

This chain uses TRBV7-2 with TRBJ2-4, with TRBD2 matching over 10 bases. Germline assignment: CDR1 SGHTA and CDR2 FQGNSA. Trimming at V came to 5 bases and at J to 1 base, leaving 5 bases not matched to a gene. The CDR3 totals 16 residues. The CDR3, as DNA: TGTGCCAGCAGCCCTAGCGGGAGAAGTGCCAAAAACATTCAGTACTTC. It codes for CASSPSGRSAKNIQYF.

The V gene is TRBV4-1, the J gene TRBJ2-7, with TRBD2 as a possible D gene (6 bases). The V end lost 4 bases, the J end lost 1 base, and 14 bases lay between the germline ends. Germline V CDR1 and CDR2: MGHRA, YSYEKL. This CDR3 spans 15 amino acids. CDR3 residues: CASSPKRGGSYEQYF. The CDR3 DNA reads TGCGCCAGCAGCCCAAAACGGGGAGGATCCTACGAGCAGTACTTC.

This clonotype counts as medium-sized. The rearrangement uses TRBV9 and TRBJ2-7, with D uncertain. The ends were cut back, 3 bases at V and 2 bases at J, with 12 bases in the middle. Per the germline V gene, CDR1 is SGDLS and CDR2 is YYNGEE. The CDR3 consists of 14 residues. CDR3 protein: CASSEAGTAYEQYF. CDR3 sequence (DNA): TGTGCCAGCAGCGAGGCCGGAACAGCCTACGAGCAGTACTTC.

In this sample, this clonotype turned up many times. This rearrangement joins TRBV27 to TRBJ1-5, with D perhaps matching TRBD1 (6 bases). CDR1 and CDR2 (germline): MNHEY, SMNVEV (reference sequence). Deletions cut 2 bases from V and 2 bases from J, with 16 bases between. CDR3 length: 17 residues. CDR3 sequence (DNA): TGTGCCAGCAGTTTACTGGGTTCGGCAGGGGGCAATCAGCCCCAGCATTTT. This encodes CASSLLGSAGGNQPQHF.

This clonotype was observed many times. The CDR3 coding sequence is TGTGCCAGTAGTACGTTCTCTGGGGCCAACGTCCTGACTTTC. Translation gives CASSTFSGANVLTF. This rearrangement joins TRBV19 to TRBJ2-6; D is unclear. From germline, CDR1 is LNHDA and CDR2 SQIVND (reference sequence). The CDR3 loop spans 14 amino acids. V was shortened by 4 bases and J by 0 bases, with 4 bases between the two germline ends.

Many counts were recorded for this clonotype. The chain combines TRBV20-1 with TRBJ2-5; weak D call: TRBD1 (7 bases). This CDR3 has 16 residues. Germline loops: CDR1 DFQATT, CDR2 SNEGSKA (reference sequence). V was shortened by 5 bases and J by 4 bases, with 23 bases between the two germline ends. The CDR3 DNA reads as TGCAGTGCTCTAGACTCGGGCAGGGGGGTCCCAGAGACCCAGTACTTC. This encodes CSALDSGRGVPETQYF.

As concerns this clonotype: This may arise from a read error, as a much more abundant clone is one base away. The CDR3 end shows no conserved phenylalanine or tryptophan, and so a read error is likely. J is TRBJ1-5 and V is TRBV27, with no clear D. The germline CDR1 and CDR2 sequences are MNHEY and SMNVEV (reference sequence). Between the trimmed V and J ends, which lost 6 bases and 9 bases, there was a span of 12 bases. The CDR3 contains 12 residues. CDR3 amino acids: CASSPIGWPQHL. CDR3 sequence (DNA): TGTGCCAGCAGCCCCATTGGTTGGCCCCAGCATCTT.

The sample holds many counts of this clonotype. The CDR3, as DNA: TGTGCCAGCAGCCAAGGGGAGGTCACAGGGCAGTACTTC. This translates into CASSQGEVTGQYF. This chain connects TRBV3-1 to TRBJ2-7, with D possibly being TRBD2 (6 bases). CDR1 LGHDT and CDR2 YNNKEL come from the germline V gene (reference sequence). Trimming took 1 base from V and 9 from J, leaving 13 bases between them. The CDR3 has 13 residues.

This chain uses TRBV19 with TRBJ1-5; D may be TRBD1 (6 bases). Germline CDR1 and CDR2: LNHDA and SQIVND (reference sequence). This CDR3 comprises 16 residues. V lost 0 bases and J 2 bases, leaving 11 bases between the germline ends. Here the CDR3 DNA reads TGTGCCAGTAGTATAGAAGGGGGGTTCGGCAATCAGCCCCAGCATTTT. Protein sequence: CASSIEGGFGNQPQHF.

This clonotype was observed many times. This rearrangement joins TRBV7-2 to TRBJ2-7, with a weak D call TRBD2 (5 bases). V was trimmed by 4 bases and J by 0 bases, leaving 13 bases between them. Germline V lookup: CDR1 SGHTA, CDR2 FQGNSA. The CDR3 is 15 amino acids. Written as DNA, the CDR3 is TGTGCCAGCAGCTCCCGGCCCGGGGACTCCTACGAGCAGTACTTC. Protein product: CASSSRPGDSYEQYF.

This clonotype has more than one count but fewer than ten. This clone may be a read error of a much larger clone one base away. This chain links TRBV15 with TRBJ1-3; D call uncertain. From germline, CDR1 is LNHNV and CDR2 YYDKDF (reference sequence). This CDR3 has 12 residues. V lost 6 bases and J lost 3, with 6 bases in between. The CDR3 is CATRGVGNTIYF. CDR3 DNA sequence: TGTGCCACCAGGGGAGTTGGAAACACCATATATTTT.

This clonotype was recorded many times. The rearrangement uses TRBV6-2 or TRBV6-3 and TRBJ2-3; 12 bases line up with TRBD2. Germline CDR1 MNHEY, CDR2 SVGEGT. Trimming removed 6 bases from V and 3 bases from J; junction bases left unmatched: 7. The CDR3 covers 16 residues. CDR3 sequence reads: CASRQTTSGSTDTQYF. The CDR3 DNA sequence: TGTGCCAGCAGACAGACGACTAGCGGGAGTACAGATACGCAGTATTTT.

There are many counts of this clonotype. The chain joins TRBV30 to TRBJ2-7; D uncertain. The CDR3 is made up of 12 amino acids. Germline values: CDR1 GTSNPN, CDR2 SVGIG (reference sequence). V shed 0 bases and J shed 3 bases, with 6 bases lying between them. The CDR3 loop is CAWSVSFYEQYF. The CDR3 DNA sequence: TGTGCCTGGAGTGTATCCTTCTACGAGCAGTACTTC.

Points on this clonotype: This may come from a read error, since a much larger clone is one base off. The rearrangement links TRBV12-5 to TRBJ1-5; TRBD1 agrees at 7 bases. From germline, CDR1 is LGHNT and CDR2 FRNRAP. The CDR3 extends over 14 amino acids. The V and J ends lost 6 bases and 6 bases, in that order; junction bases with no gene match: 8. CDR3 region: CASGTHRDSQPQHF. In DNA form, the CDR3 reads TGTGCTAGTGGAACCCACAGGGACAGTCAGCCCCAGCATTTT. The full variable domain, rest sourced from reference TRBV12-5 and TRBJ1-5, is DARVTQTPRHKVTEMGQEVTMRCQPILGHNTVFWYRQTMMQGLELLAYFRNRAPLDDSGMPKDRFSAEMPDATLATLKIQPSEPRDSAVYFCASGTHRDSQPQHFGDGTRLSIL.

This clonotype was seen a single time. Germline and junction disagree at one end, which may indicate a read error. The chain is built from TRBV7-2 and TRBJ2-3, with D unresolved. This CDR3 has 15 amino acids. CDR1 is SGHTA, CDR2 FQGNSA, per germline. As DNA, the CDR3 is TGCGCCAGCAGCCAGATGTCAGGTGAAACAGATACGCAGTATTTT. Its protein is CASSQMSGETDTQYF.

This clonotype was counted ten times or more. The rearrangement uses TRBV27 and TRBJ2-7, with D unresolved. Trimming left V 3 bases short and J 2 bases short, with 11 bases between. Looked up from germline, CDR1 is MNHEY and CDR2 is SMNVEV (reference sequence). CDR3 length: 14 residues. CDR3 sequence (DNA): TGTGCCAGCAGTTTTGGGCAGGCCGCCTACGAGCAGTACTTC. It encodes CASSFGQAAYEQYF.

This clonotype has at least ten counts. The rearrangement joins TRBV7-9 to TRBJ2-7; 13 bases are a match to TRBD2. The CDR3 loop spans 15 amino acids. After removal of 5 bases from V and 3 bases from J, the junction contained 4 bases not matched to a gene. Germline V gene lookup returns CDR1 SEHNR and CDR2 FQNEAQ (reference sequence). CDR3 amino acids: CASSPRTSGGYEQYF. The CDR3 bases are TGTGCCAGCAGCCCCAGGACTAGCGGGGGCTACGAGCAGTACTTC. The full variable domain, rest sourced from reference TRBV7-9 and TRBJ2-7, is DTGVSQNPRHKITKRGQNVTFRCDPISEHNRLYWYRQTLGQGPEFLTYFQNEAQLEKSRLLSDRFSAERPKGSFSTLEIQRTEQGDSAMYLCASSPRTSGGYEQYFGPGTRLTVT.

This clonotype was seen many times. The DNA of the CDR3 is TGTGCCAGCAGCCTTGCAGAGGGACCCCCCCAAGATACGCAGTATTTT. It yields the protein CASSLAEGPPQDTQYF. J is TRBJ2-3 and V is TRBV3-1, with D perhaps being TRBD1 or TRBD2 (5 bases each). The CDR3 contains 16 residues. The V end was cut by 4 bases, the J end by 5 bases, with 19 bases between. CDR1 and CDR2 (germline): LGHDT, YNNKEL (reference sequence).

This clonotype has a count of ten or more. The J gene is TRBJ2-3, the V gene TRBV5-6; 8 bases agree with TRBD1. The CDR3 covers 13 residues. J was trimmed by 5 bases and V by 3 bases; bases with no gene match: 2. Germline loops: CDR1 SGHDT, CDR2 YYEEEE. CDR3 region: CASSWTGIDTQYF. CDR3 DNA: TGTGCCAGCAGCTGGACAGGGATAGATACGCAGTATTTT.

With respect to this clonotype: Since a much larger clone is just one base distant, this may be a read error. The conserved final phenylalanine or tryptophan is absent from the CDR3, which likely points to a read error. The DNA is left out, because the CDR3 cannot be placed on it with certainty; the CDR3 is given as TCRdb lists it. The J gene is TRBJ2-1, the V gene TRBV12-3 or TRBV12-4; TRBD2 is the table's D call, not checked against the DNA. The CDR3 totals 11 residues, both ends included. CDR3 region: CASSFGGPKFL.

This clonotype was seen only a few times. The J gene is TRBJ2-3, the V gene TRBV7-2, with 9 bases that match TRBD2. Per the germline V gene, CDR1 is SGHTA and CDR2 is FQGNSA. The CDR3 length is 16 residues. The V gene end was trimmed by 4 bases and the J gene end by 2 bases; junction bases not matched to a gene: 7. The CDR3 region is CASSYLAGVLTDTQYF. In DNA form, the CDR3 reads TGTGCCAGCAGCTACTTAGCGGGAGTGCTCACAGATACGCAGTATTTT.

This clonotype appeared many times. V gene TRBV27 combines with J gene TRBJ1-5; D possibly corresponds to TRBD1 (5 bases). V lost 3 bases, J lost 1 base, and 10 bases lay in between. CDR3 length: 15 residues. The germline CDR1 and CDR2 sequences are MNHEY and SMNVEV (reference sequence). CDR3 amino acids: CASSFGAPSNQPQHF. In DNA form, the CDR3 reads TGTGCCAGCAGTTTCGGGGCTCCGAGCAATCAGCCCCAGCATTTT.

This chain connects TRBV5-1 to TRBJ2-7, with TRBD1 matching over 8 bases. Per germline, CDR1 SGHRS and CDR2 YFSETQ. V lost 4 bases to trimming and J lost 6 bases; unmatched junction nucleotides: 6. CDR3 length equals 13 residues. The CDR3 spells CASSADRVGEQYF. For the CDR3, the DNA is TGCGCCAGCAGCGCGGACAGGGTAGGCGAGCAGTACTTC.

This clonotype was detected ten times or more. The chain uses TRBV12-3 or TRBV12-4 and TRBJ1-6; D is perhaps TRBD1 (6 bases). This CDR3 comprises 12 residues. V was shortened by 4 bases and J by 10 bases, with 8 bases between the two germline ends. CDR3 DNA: TGTGCCAGCAGTTCGGACAGATCACCCCTCCACTTT. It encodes CASSSDRSPLHF.

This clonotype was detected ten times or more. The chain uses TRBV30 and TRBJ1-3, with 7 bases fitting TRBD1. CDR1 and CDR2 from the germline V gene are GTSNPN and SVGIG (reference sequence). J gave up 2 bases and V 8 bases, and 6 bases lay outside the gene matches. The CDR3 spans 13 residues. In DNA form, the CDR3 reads TGTGCCGGAGGGACAGTCACTGGAAACACCATATATTTT. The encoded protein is CAGGTVTGNTIYF.

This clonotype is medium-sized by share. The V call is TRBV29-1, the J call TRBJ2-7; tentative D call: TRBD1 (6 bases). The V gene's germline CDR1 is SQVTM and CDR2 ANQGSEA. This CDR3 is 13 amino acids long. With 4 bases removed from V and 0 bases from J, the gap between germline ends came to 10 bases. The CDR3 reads CSVGGPDSYEQYF. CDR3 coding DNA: TGCAGCGTTGGGGGGCCCGACTCCTACGAGCAGTACTTC.